This TCR beta chain emerged from a study of beta chain features in type 1 diabetes. Whole-study results and caveats: When Type 1 diabetes patients were examined, their TCRB CDR3s proved moderately but significantly shorter in all four CD4+ subsets. It was among patients, rather than healthy donors, that naive, central memory and Treg TCRB repertoires appeared more similar.

A note on this clone: No antigen is known for it. Other DNA variants within this sample encode the same CDR3.

After removal of 3 bases from V and 3 bases from J, the junction contained 1 base not matched to a gene. Germline CDR1 SGHRS, CDR2 YFSETQ. This CDR3 region has 14 residues. Since all of the isolated RNA was reverse transcribed, expressed TCRB transcripts were what got sequenced. It was found that naive, central memory and regulatory T cell samples averaged around 3.5 million reads. Assay: immunoSEQ multiplex PCR; the TCRdb copy retains only in-frame clones and omits some. The sample has about 650,000 clones, about an eighth seen once. Purity exceeded 98% in all sorted populations. V is TRBV5-1 and J is TRBJ2-2; 8 bases are shared with TRBD1. Material for sequencing was naive CD4+ T cells from blood. The TCR was taken from a man between 25 and 39 years old with type 1 diabetes. CDR3 amino acids: CASSSTGDTGELFF. CDR3 in DNA: TGCGCCAGCAGCTCGACAGGGGACACCGGGGAGCTGTTTTTT.